This T cell receptor (beta chain) was recorded in a study of blood T cell repertoires in COVID-19. The wider study: Sites in the United States, Italy and Spain provided acute and convalescent COVID-19 samples. The analysed material was cDNA or gDNA that came from T cells, B-cell-depleted T cells, or PBMCs.

Original processing methods: Reference gene primer amplification gave nucleated cell count estimates. Repertoires were generated with immunoSEQ multiplex PCR, while TCRdb's copy carries only in-frame clones and drops some. V and J calls and clone size are given by that table; D and trimming were obtained from the DNA. The sample has around 310,000 clones; roughly 89% are singletons. Germline CDR1 MNHEY, CDR2 SVGAGI. Trimming stripped 7 bases from V and 3 bases from J, with 10 bases between. This CDR3 spans 13 amino acids. Participant reports of clinical history set cohort assignment. The V and J genes are TRBV6-5 and TRBJ1-5, with a tentative D call TRBD1 (6 bases). Material for sequencing was PBMCs or T cells enriched from blood (not recorded which). The clonotype originates from a woman in her thirties who had recovered from COVID-19. In DNA form, the CDR3 reads TGTGCCAGCACCGGACAGTTCAATCAGCCCCAGCATTTT. Its protein product is CASTGQFNQPQHF.